This T cell receptor (beta chain) was captured in a study of cytomegalovirus exposure and HLA in healthy donors. Study-level findings and limits: Apart from CMV serostatus, no immune exposure information was available. Cytomegalovirus status was reportedly diagnosed by the classifier with high specificity and sensitivity. The listing of roughly 160 TCR beta chains classed them as cytomegalovirus-associated. Most CMV-associated TCR beta chains were later found to appear HLA-restricted.

The CDR3 runs 12 residues. The germline V gene encodes CDR1 MNHEY and CDR2 SMNVEV (reference sequence). J gave up 15 bases and V 4 bases, and 6 bases lay outside the gene matches. This clone has more than one count but fewer than ten. The antigen is unknown. The PCR made use of 60 Vbeta and 13 Jbeta primers. The protocol was immunoSEQ multiplex PCR, while the TCRdb copy is restricted to in-frame clones and leaves out a portion. The sample yields about 200,000 clones, around 78% seen once. This sequence joins TRBV27 and TRBJ2-1; 10 nucleotides match TRBD2. This clonotype originated in a man aged 25 to 40 in good health and CMV-seronegative. The sample comprised PBMCs. CDR3 in amino acids: CASSSPSGSWFF. The CDR3, as DNA: TGTGCCAGCAGTTCCCCTAGCGGGAGTTGGTTCTTC.